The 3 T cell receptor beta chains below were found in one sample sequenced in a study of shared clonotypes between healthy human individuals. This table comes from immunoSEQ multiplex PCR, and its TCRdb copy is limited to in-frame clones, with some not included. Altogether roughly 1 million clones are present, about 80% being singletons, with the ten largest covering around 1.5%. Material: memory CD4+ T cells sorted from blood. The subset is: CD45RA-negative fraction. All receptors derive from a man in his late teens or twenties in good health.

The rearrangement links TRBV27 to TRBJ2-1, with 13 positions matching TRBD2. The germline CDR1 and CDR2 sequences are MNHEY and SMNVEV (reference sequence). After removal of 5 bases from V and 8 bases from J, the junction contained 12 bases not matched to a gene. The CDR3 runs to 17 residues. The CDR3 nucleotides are TGTGCCAGCAGTCCCCGCCCCGGGACTAGCGGGATTGATGAGCAGTTCTTC. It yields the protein CASSPRPGTSGIDEQFF.

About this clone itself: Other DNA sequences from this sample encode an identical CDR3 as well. The CDR3 region is CASSTGTYEQYF. The CDR3 DNA reads as TGTGCCAGTAGTACAGGGACCTACGAGCAGTACTTC. The chain carries TRBV19 and TRBJ2-7, with D tentatively TRBD1 (5 bases). V dropped 4 bases and J dropped 2 bases, with 6 bases sitting between them. This CDR3 has 12 residues. The germline gives CDR1 LNHDA, CDR2 SQIVND (reference sequence).

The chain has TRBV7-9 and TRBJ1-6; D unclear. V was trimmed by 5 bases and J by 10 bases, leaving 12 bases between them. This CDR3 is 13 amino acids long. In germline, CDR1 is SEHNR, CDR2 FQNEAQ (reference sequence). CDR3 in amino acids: CASSPSLGSPLHF. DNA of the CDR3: TGTGCCAGCAGCCCCTCATTGGGCTCACCCCTCCACTTT.